This T cell receptor beta chain came from a study of T cells after yellow fever vaccination. On the study more broadly: Preparation used SMART-Seq v4 Ultra Low Input for the low-cell-number fractions. Study-level findings and limits: Among primary-vaccination clones, most reappeared after the booster, at 96% for CD4 and about 90% for CD8. High-abundance clonotypes from the bulk population could contaminate FACS-sorted repertoires.

They built TCR cDNA with 5'RACE template switching, a step that put in a universal primer site and UMIs. MiXCR, applied by TCRdb to the 5' RACE reads, yields one record per CDR3 protein. The sample has 200,000 or so distinct CDR3 sequences, 6.7% seen once. This clonotype came up many times. Its antigen is not known. Trimming cost V 3 bases and J 4 bases; bases outside gene matches: 2. There are 14 residues in the CDR3. CDR1 and CDR2 (germline): SGHTA, FQGNSA. The TCR sequence derives from a man in his thirties or forties who received the YFV17D yellow fever vaccine. The input for sequencing was CD4+ T cells sorted from PBMCs, taken on the day of the yellow fever booster vaccination. The chain links TRBV7-2 to TRBJ2-7; 11 bases are shared with TRBD2. CDR3: CASSFSGREYEQYF. The CDR3 coding sequence is TGTGCCAGCAGCTTTAGCGGGAGGGAATACGAGCAGTACTTC.